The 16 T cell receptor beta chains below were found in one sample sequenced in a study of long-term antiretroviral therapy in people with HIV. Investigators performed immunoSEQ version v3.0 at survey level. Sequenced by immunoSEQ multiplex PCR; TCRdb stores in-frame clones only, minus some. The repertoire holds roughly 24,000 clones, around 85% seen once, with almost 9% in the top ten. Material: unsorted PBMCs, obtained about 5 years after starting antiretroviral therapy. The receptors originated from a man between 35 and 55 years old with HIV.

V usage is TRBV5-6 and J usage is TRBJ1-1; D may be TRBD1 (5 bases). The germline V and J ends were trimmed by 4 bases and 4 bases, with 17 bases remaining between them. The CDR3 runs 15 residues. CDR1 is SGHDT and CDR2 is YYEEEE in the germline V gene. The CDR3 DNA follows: TGTGCCAGCAGCCGAGATCGGGGGTATGGCACTGAAGCTTTCTTT. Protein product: CASSRDRGYGTEAFF. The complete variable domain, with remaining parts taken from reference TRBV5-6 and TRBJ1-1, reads DAGVTQSPTHLIKTRGQQVTLRCSPKSGHDTVSWYQQALGQGPQFIFQYYEEEERQRGNFPDRFSGHQFPNYSSELNVNALLLGDSALYLCASSRDRGYGTEAFFGQGTRLTVV.

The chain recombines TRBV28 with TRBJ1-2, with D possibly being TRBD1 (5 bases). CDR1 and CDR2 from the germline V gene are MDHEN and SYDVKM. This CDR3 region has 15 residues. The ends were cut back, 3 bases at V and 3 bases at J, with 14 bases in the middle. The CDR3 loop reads CASSFEGRLDYGYTF. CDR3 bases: TGTGCCAGCAGTTTTGAGGGGAGGTTAGACTATGGCTACACCTTC.

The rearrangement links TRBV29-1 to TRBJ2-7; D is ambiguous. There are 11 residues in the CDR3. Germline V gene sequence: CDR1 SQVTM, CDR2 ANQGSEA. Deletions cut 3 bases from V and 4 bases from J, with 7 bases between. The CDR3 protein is CSVENIYEQYF. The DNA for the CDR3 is TGCAGCGTTGAGAACATATACGAGCAGTACTTC.

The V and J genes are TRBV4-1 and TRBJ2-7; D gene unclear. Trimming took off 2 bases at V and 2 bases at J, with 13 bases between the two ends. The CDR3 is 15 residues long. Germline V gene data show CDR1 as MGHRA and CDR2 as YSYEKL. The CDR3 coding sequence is TGCGCCAGCAGCCAACCCCGATCAGTGGCCTACGAGCAGTACTTC. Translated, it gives CASSQPRSVAYEQYF.

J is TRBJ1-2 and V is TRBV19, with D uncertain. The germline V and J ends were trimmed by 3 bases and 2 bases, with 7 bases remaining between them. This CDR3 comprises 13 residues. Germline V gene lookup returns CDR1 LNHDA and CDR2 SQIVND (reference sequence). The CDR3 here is CASSMAGNYGYTF. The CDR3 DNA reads TGTGCCAGTAGTATGGCGGGAAACTATGGCTACACCTTC.

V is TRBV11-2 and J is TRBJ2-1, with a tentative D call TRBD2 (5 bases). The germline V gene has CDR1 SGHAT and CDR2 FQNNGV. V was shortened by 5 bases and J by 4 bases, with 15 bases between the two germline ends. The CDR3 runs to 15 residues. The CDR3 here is CASSPEVGPYNEQFF. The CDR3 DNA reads TGTGCCAGCAGCCCGGAGGTGGGCCCTTACAATGAGCAGTTCTTC.

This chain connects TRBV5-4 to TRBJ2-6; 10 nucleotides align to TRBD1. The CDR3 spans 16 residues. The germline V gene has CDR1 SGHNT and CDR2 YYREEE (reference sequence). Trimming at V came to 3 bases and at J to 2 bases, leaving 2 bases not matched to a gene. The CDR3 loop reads CASSSTGGTGANVLTF. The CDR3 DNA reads TGTGCCAGCAGCTCGACAGGGGGCACTGGGGCCAACGTCCTGACTTTC.

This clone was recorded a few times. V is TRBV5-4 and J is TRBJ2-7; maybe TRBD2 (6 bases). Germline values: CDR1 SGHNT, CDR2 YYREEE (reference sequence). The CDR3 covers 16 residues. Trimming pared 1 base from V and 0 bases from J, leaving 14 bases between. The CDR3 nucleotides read TGTGCCAGCAGCTTGTTAGCTAGCGCTTTCTCCTACGAGCAGTACTTC. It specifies CASSLLASAFSYEQYF.

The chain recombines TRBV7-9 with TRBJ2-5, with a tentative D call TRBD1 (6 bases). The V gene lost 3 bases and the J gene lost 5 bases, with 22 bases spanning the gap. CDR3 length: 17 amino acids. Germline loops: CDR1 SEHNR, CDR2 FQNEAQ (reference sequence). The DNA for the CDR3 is TGTGCCAGCAGCTTCCGACAGTTGAGGGGGATTCAGGAGACCCAGTACTTC. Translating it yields CASSFRQLRGIQETQYF.

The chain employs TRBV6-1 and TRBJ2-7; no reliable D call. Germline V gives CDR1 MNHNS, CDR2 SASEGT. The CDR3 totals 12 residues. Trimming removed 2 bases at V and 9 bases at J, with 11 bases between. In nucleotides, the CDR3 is TGTGCCAGCAGTGAATCACTGATGTGGCAGTACTTC. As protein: CASSESLMWQYF.

The CDR3 is CASSTALGLARTDTQYF. In DNA form, the CDR3 reads TGTGCCAGCAGTACTGCCCTGGGGTTAGCGAGGACAGATACGCAGTATTTT. This chain links TRBV28 with TRBJ2-3; possible D gene TRBD2, 5 bases. The CDR3 runs 17 residues. The germline gives CDR1 MDHEN, CDR2 SYDVKM. V was shortened by 5 bases and J by 3 bases, with 21 bases between the two germline ends.

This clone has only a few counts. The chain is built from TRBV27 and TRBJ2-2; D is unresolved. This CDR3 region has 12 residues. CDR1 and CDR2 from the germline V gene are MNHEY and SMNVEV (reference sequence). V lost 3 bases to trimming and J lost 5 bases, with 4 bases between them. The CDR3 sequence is CASSFWTGELFF. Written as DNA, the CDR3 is TGTGCCAGCAGTTTTTGGACCGGGGAGCTGTTTTTT.

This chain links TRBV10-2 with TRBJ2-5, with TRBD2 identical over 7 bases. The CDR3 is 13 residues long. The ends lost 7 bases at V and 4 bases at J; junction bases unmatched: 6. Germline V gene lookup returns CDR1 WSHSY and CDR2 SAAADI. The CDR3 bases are TGCGCCAGCACGGGGGGAGTGGTAGAGACCCAGTACTTC. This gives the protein CASTGGVVETQYF.

DNA for the CDR3: TGTGCCAGCAGCGTATCCGTACAGGGGGCCTACGAGCAGTACTTC. As protein: CASSVSVQGAYEQYF. V usage is TRBV9 and J usage is TRBJ2-7; 8 nucleotides align to TRBD1. CDR3 length: 15 residues. Germline V gene sequence: CDR1 SGDLS, CDR2 YYNGEE. With 1 base clipped from V and 2 bases from J, the junction kept 5 bases outside the gene matches.

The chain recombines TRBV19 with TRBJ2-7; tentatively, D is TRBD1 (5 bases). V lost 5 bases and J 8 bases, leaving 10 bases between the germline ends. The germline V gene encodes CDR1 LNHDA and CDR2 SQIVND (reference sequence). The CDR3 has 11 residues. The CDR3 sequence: CASSDQGKQYF. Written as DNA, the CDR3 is TGTGCCAGTAGTGATCAGGGAAAGCAGTACTTC.

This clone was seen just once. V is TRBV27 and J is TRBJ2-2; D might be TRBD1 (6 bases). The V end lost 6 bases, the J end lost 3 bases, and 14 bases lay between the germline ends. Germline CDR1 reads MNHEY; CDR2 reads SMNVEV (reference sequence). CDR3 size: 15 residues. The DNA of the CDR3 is TGTGCCAGCAGCTCCGGACAGACCTACACCGGGGAGCTGTTTTTT. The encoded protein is CASSSGQTYTGELFF.